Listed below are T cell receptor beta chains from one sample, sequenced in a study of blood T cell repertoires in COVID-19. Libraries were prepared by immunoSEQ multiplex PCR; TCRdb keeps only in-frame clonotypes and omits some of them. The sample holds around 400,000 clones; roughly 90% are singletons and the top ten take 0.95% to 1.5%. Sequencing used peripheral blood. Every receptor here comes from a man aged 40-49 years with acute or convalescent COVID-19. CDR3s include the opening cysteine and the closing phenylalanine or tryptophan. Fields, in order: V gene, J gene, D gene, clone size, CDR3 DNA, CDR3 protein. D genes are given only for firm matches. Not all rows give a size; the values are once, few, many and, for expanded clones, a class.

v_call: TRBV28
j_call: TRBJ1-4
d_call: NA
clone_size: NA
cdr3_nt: TGTGCCAGCAGTTTATCAGATGAAAAACTGTTTTTT
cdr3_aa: CASSLSDEKLFF

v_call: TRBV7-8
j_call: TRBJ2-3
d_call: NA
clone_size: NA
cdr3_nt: TGTGCCAGCATCCGGGACTCAAACACAGATACGCAGTATTTT
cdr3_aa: CASIRDSNTDTQYF

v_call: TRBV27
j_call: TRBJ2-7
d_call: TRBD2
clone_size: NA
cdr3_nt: TGTGCCAGCAGCATTAGACTAGCGGGAGGGCCGCTCTCCTACGAGCAGTACTTC
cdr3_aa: CASSIRLAGGPLSYEQYF

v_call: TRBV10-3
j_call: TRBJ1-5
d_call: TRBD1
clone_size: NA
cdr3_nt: TGTGCCACTAGGACAGGGGGTGGCAATCAGCCCCAGCATTTT
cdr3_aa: CATRTGGGNQPQHF

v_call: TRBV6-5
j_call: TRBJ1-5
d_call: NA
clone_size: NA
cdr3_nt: TGTGCCAGCAACATAAGGGGTACTAATCAGCCCCAGCATTTT
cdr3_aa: CASNIRGTNQPQHF

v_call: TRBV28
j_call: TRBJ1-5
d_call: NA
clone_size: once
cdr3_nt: TGTGCCAGCACCCGCAGGAGGGCGGATCAGCCCCAGCATTTT
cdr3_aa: CASTRRRADQPQHF

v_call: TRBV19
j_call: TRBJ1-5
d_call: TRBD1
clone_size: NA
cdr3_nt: TGTGCCAGTAGTCGGGCGGGACAGGGGGGTCAGCCCCAGCATTTT
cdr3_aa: CASSRAGQGGQPQHF

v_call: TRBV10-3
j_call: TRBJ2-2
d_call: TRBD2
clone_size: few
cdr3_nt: TGTGCCACTGGGACTAGCGGGGACACCGGGGAGCTGTTTTTT
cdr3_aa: CATGTSGDTGELFF

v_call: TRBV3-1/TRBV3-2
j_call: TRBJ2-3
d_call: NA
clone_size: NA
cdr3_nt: TGTGCCAGCAGCCATAAGGCGGGCACAGATACGCAGTATTTT
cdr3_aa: CASSHKAGTDTQYF

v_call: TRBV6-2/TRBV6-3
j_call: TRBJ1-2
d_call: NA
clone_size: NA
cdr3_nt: TGTGCCAGCAGTTATCTCAACCCCGCGAACTATGGCTACACCTTC
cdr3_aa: CASSYLNPANYGYTF

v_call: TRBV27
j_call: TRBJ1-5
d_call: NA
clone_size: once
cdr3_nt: TGTGCCAGCAGTTTATCGCGGCGAGATCAGCCCCAGCATTTT
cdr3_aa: CASSLSRRDQPQHF